These 18 T cell receptor beta chains share one sample of origin, sequenced in a study of T cell responses to AZD1222 COVID-19 vaccine. Using immunoSEQ multiplex PCR, the repertoire was profiled, and TCRdb retains in-frame clones only, with some absent. The repertoire holds about 140,000 clones, with more than 75% as singletons. Source: peripheral blood, taken 28 days after the second AZD1222 dose. Source of these receptors: an adult who received the AZD1222 COVID-19 vaccine.

The chain employs TRBV2 and TRBJ1-2; D remains unclear. CDR1 is SNHLY and CDR2 is FYNNEI in the germline V gene. The ends were cut back, 8 bases at V and 6 bases at J, with 16 bases in the middle. The CDR3 is 13 residues long. CDR3 sequence (DNA): TGTGCCAGCGTCCGGGAGTCCCTCAATGGCTACACCTTC. Translated: CASVRESLNGYTF.

The CDR3 DNA reads as TGTGCCAGCAGCCAGGATAACTCCGGACTTGGCTACACCTTC. Amino acid sequence: CASSQDNSGLGYTF. The J gene is TRBJ1-2, the V gene TRBV3-1 (or the pseudogene TRBV3-2); D is uncertain. V dropped 3 bases and J dropped 7 bases, with 15 bases sitting between them. The germline V gene encodes CDR1 LGHDT and CDR2 YNNKEL (reference sequence). The CDR3 covers 14 residues.

The J gene is TRBJ2-2, the V gene TRBV19; 7 bases agree with TRBD2. The germline CDR1 and CDR2 sequences are LNHDA and SQIVND (reference sequence). V shed 5 bases, J shed 4 bases, and the junction held 7 bases outside the gene matches. The CDR3 contains 15 residues. The CDR3 sequence is CASSGVGRVTGELFF. DNA for the CDR3: TGTGCCAGTAGTGGGGTAGGGAGGGTCACCGGGGAGCTGTTTTTT.

V and J are TRBV7-2 and TRBJ1-5; D call uncertain. Trimming removed 4 bases from V and 3 bases from J, with 10 bases in between. The CDR3 is 14 amino acids. Per germline, CDR1 SGHTA and CDR2 FQGNSA. As DNA, the CDR3 is TGTGCCAGCAGCTCAGACGGACCCAATCAGCCCCAGCATTTT. Its translation: CASSSDGPNQPQHF.

This chain joins TRBV2 and TRBJ2-3; D uncertain. The V end was cut by 7 bases, the J end by 0 bases, with 17 bases between. The germline CDR1 and CDR2 sequences are SNHLY and FYNNEI. The CDR3 covers 16 residues. CDR3 DNA: TGTGCCAGCACCAGCTTCCAAAGCTCTAGCACAGATACGCAGTATTTT. Translated, it gives CASTSFQSSSTDTQYF.

This clone is a singleton in its sample. V and J are TRBV5-8 and TRBJ1-1; 9 bases are shared with TRBD1. The CDR3 is made up of 15 amino acids. Germline lookup yields CDR1 SGHTS and CDR2 YDEGEE. V shed 2 bases and J 4 bases; nucleotides not matched to a gene: 6. The CDR3 protein is CASSFGQGRTTEAFF. CDR3 bases: TGTGCCAGCAGCTTTGGACAGGGGAGGACCACTGAAGCTTTCTTT.

V is TRBV28 and J is TRBJ1-2; D gene uncertain. The germline gives CDR1 MDHEN, CDR2 SYDVKM. The V gene lost 5 bases and the J gene lost 7 bases, with 14 bases spanning the gap. This CDR3 has 13 residues. The CDR3 protein is CASSLNTERGYTF. The CDR3 DNA follows: TGTGCCAGCAGTCTTAATACCGAACGTGGCTACACCTTC.

The chain uses TRBV6-5 and TRBJ2-6; D is uncertain. V gave up 9 bases and J gave up 3 bases, with 6 bases separating them. Germline CDR1 is MNHEY and CDR2 is SVGAGI. CDR3 size: 12 residues. The CDR3 loop is CASERGANVLTF. CDR3 sequence (DNA): TGTGCCAGTGAGCGTGGGGCCAACGTCCTGACTTTC.

The V call is TRBV7-8, the J call TRBJ2-7; D is unclear. V was cut by 1 base and J by 2 bases, with 9 bases left in between. This CDR3 has 14 amino acids. In germline, CDR1 is SGHVS, CDR2 FQNEAQ. CDR3 loop: CASSLVGRTYEQYF. The DNA of the CDR3 is TGTGCCAGCAGCTTAGTAGGCAGGACCTACGAGCAGTACTTC.

The gene calls are TRBV27 and TRBJ1-6; D might be TRBD1 (6 bases). CDR3 size: 16 residues. Germline CDR1 reads MNHEY; CDR2 reads SMNVEV (reference sequence). Trimming took off 2 bases at V and 6 bases at J, with 14 bases between the two ends. CDR3 loop: CASSLRGGFFNSPLHF. The CDR3 DNA is TGTGCCAGCAGTTTACGAGGGGGGTTCTTTAATTCACCCCTCCACTTT.

The V gene is TRBV27, the J gene TRBJ2-7; D is unresolved. The length of the CDR3 is 14 residues. In germline, CDR1 is MNHEY, CDR2 SMNVEV (reference sequence). The V end lost 6 bases, the J end lost 0 bases, and 12 bases lay between the germline ends. The CDR3 loop reads CASRPRPSSYEQYF. The CDR3 coding sequence is TGTGCCAGCAGACCACGACCGAGCTCCTACGAGCAGTACTTC.

The chain has TRBV19 and TRBJ2-7; TRBD2 matches 9 bases. Germline V CDR1 and CDR2: LNHDA, SQIVND (reference sequence). The CDR3 contains 17 residues. V lost 5 bases, J lost 7 bases, and 18 bases stayed unmatched. The CDR3 nucleotides read TGTGCCAGTAGTTTTCTTCCCGGTGGCGGGAGGGCCCGAGAGCAGTACTTC. It translates to CASSFLPGGGRAREQYF.

V usage is TRBV19 and J usage is TRBJ1-5; 8 bases map to TRBD1. J gave up 7 bases and V 8 bases, and 10 bases lay outside the gene matches. This CDR3 region has 14 residues. Germline CDR1 reads LNHDA; CDR2 reads SQIVND (reference sequence). CDR3 sequence reads: CASSETGGGQPQHF. The CDR3 region has the DNA TGTGCCAGTTCCGAAACAGGGGGAGGCCAGCCCCAGCATTTT.

The chain uses TRBV5-1 and TRBJ2-3, with 10 bases fitting TRBD1. Trimming removed 4 bases from V and 3 bases from J; junction bases left unmatched: 5. Germline V lookup: CDR1 SGHRS, CDR2 YFSETQ. The CDR3 is made up of 15 amino acids. The CDR3 sequence is CASSHGTGATDTQYF. In nucleotides, the CDR3 is TGCGCCAGCAGCCACGGGACAGGGGCTACAGATACGCAGTATTTT.

This chain links TRBV3-1 (or the pseudogene TRBV3-2) with TRBJ2-3; 7 bases are shared with TRBD2. With 8 bases clipped from V and 0 bases from J, the junction kept 14 bases outside the gene matches. The CDR3 has 17 residues. CDR1 is LGHDT, CDR2 YNNKEL, per germline (reference sequence). CDR3 amino acids: CASAHLGTTTSTDTQYF. The CDR3 DNA reads as TGTGCCAGCGCACACCTTGGGACTACAACTAGCACAGATACGCAGTATTTT.

In this sample, this clone turned up once. The chain couples TRBV5-5 to TRBJ2-5; the D gene is possibly TRBD2 (6 bases). This CDR3 region has 18 residues. Germline CDR1 reads SGHKS; CDR2 reads YYEKEE (reference sequence). Trimming took off 1 base at V and 1 base at J, with 20 bases between the two ends. The CDR3 here is CASSLTGIGGALQETQYF. The CDR3 DNA is TGTGCCAGCAGCTTGACCGGGATTGGCGGGGCCCTCCAAGAGACCCAGTACTTC.

This clone has a single count. Other DNA sequences in the sample encode the same CDR3. This sequence joins TRBV6-5 and TRBJ2-7; maybe TRBD2 (5 bases). This CDR3 has 14 amino acids. Germline V gene sequence: CDR1 MNHEY, CDR2 SVGAGI. The V gene lost 0 bases and the J gene lost 4 bases, with 10 bases spanning the gap. In nucleotides, the CDR3 is TGTGCCAGCAGTTACTCGTCGGGAACGTACGAGCAGTACTTC. It is translated as CASSYSSGTYEQYF.

This chain's CDR3 is CASSLRRTGGNTGELFF. In DNA, the CDR3 is TGTGCCAGCAGCTTACGTCGGACAGGGGGAAACACCGGGGAGCTGTTTTTT. V usage is TRBV7-3 and J usage is TRBJ2-2; 10 bases line up with TRBD1. The ends lost 2 bases at V and 2 bases at J; junction bases unmatched: 5. The CDR3 extends over 17 amino acids. Germline CDR1 and CDR2: SGHTA and FQGTGA. The variable domain in full, completed from reference TRBV7-3 and TRBJ2-2, reads GAGVSQTPSNKVTEKGKYVELRCDPISGHTALYWYRQSLGQGPEFLIYFQGTGAADDSGLPNDRFFAVRPEGSVSTLKIQRTERGDSAVYLCASSLRRTGGNTGELFFGEGSRLTVL.